Presented here are 31 T cell receptor beta chains from one specimen sequenced in a study of cytomegalovirus exposure and HLA in healthy donors. Use of 60 Vbeta and 13 Jbeta primers characterized the PCR. TCRdb keeps only in-frame clones here, not all; method: immunoSEQ multiplex PCR. The sample includes about 160,000 clones, 81% of them seen just once. Sequencing was performed on PBMCs. The receptors come from a young woman in good health and CMV-seronegative.

This sequence joins TRBV11-3 and TRBJ2-3; D uncertain. This CDR3 region has 14 residues. Germline assignment: CDR1 SGHNT and CDR2 YENEEA. The V end lost 1 base, the J end lost 1 base, and 6 bases lay between the germline ends. CDR3 coding DNA: TGTGCCAGCAGCTTAGGAGGAGGCACAGATACGCAGTATTTT. Translated, it gives CASSLGGGTDTQYF.

The chain carries TRBV7-8 and TRBJ1-5; 11 bases align to TRBD1. V gave up 2 bases and J gave up 0 bases; unmatched junction bases: 6. There are 18 residues in the CDR3. Germline CDR1 is SGHVS and CDR2 is FQNEAQ. The CDR3 region is CASSLSRTGGRSNQPQHF. As DNA, the CDR3 is TGTGCCAGCAGCTTATCGAGGACAGGGGGCCGTAGCAATCAGCCCCAGCATTTT.

The chain is built from TRBV7-3 and TRBJ2-3; 9 positions agree with TRBD2. The germline V gene encodes CDR1 SGHTA and CDR2 FQGTGA. J lost 1 base, V lost 3 bases, and 2 bases had no gene match. This CDR3 has 15 amino acids. The CDR3 sequence: CASSLRLAGTDTQYF. The CDR3, as DNA: TGTGCCAGCAGCTTGCGACTAGCGGGCACAGATACGCAGTATTTT.

V usage is TRBV7-2 and J usage is TRBJ1-1, with D uncertain. V lost 5 bases and J 2 bases, leaving 9 bases between the germline ends. This CDR3 comprises 13 residues. Per germline, CDR1 SGHTA and CDR2 FQGNSA. The CDR3, as DNA: TGTGCCAGCAGCCCTTACATCAACACTGAAGCTTTCTTT. Residues: CASSPYINTEAFF.

This chain connects TRBV6-1 to TRBJ1-4; TRBD1 agrees at 12 bases. Trimming took 1 base from V and 7 from J; bases not matched to a gene: 4. The germline CDR1 and CDR2 sequences are MNHNS and SASEGT. CDR3 length: 16 amino acids. CDR3 sequence (DNA): TGTGCCAGCAGTGAAGTCCCGGGACAGGGGGCTGAAAAACTGTTTTTT. This codes for CASSEVPGQGAEKLFF.

In its sample, this clone was seen once. The rearrangement uses TRBV5-1 and TRBJ2-1; tentatively, D is TRBD2 (6 bases). The CDR3 covers 15 residues. V was trimmed by 4 bases and J by 8 bases, leaving 19 bases between them. Germline V gives CDR1 SGHRS, CDR2 YFSETQ. CDR3 sequence: CASSPWAGPQDEQFF. The DNA for the CDR3 is TGCGCCAGCAGCCCCTGGGCGGGGCCCCAGGATGAGCAGTTCTTC.

V gene TRBV29-1 combines with J gene TRBJ2-7, with 11 bases fitting TRBD1. Looked up from germline, CDR1 is SQVTM and CDR2 is ANQGSEA. Trimming took 6 bases from V and 4 from J; bases not matched to a gene: 5. The CDR3 has 13 residues. CDR3 in DNA: TGCAGCGTCGGGCGGGACAGGGGGTACGAGCAGTACTTC. Amino acids: CSVGRDRGYEQYF.

The genes are TRBV4-1 and TRBJ2-7; tentative D call: TRBD2 (6 bases). In germline, CDR1 is MGHRA, CDR2 YSYEKL. This CDR3 is built from 13 residues. The ends were cut back, 4 bases at V and 6 bases at J, with 13 bases in the middle. The CDR3 loop reads CASSPGGGLEQYF. The CDR3 coding sequence is TGCGCCAGCAGCCCCGGGGGTGGGCTCGAGCAGTACTTC.

For the CDR3, the DNA is TGTGCCAGCAGCGCGAGGACAGGGGGCTCCGGGGAGCTGTTTTTT. Translated, it gives CASSARTGGSGELFF. The rearrangement joins TRBV9 to TRBJ2-2; 11 bases map to TRBD1. Germline-derived CDR1 and CDR2 are SGDLS and YYNGEE. The CDR3 sequence is 15 residues long. V trimming: 3 bases; J trimming: 6 bases; junction bases outside the gene matches: 4.

The CDR3 protein is CASSQVRDRGQGEAFF. In nucleotides, the CDR3 is TGCGCCAGCAGCCAAGTCAGGGACAGGGGGCAGGGTGAAGCTTTCTTT. V is TRBV4-1 and J is TRBJ1-1; TRBD1 agrees at 12 bases. The CDR3 length is 16 residues. The germline CDR1 and CDR2 sequences are MGHRA and YSYEKL. The V segment lost 1 base and the J segment 7 bases; nucleotides outside the gene matches: 7.

The chain recombines TRBV7-6 with TRBJ1-1, with D possibly being TRBD1 (6 bases). The CDR3 sequence is 16 residues long. In germline, CDR1 is SGHVS, CDR2 FNYEAQ. The V and J ends lost 5 bases and 1 base respectively, with 17 bases between them. CDR3 coding DNA: TGTGCCAGCAGCCCGGGATGGAACAGGGCGAACACTGAAGCTTTCTTT. This encodes CASSPGWNRANTEAFF.

This sequence joins TRBV19 and TRBJ2-1; TRBD2 matches 8 bases. From germline, CDR1 is LNHDA and CDR2 SQIVND (reference sequence). The junction had 1 base not matched to a gene; V was cut back by 2 bases and J by 4 bases. The CDR3 extends over 14 amino acids. In nucleotides, the CDR3 is TGTGCCAGTAGTATAACGGGAGGGTACAATGAGCAGTTCTTC. This encodes CASSITGGYNEQFF.

The chain combines TRBV29-1 with TRBJ2-1; D possibly corresponds to TRBD1 (6 bases). This CDR3 comprises 12 residues. V was pared by 7 bases and J by 6 bases, with 13 bases between. The germline V gene encodes CDR1 SQVTM and CDR2 ANQGSEA. CDR3 residues: CSGTGHPNEQFF. The CDR3 DNA follows: TGCAGCGGAACGGGACACCCCAATGAGCAGTTCTTC.

The gene calls are TRBV5-1 and TRBJ2-5; possibly TRBD2 for D (5 bases). Germline-derived CDR1 and CDR2 are SGHRS and YFSETQ. V dropped 1 base and J dropped 5 bases, with 9 bases sitting between them. The CDR3 runs to 13 residues. The CDR3, as DNA: TGCGCCAGCAGCTTGTTCGAGGGTGAGACCCAGTACTTC. This sequence encodes CASSLFEGETQYF.

J is TRBJ1-4 and V is TRBV5-1; 7 bases are shared with TRBD1. The V gene's germline CDR1 is SGHRS and CDR2 YFSETQ. The CDR3 has 15 residues. V lost 3 bases, J lost 4 bases, and 6 bases stayed unmatched. CDR3 coding DNA: TGCGCCAGCAGCTGGGACAGTTCTCTTAATGAAAAACTGTTTTTT. Translating it yields CASSWDSSLNEKLFF.

This chain links TRBV7-3 with TRBJ2-2; 10 bases map to TRBD2. With 5 bases clipped from V and 1 base from J, the junction kept 1 base outside the gene matches. The CDR3 totals 15 residues. Germline loops: CDR1 SGHTA, CDR2 FQGTGA. CDR3 nucleotides: TGTGCCAGCAGCCTAGCGGGAGAGAACACCGGGGAGCTGTTTTTT. Translation gives CASSLAGENTGELFF. Combining the CDR3 with reference TRBV7-3 and TRBJ2-2 gives the whole variable domain GAGVSQTPSNKVTEKGKYVELRCDPISGHTALYWYRQSLGQGPEFLIYFQGTGAADDSGLPNDRFFAVRPEGSVSTLKIQRTERGDSAVYLCASSLAGENTGELFFGEGSRLTVL.

The J gene is TRBJ2-7, the V gene TRBV7-9, with 8 bases lining up with TRBD2. Per germline, CDR1 SEHNR and CDR2 FQNEAQ (reference sequence). The CDR3 runs 13 residues. With V trimmed by 4 bases and J by 2 bases, 1 base remained unmatched. CDR3 sequence reads: CASSSTSAYEQYF. CDR3 coding DNA: TGTGCCAGCAGCTCGACTAGCGCCTACGAGCAGTACTTC.

As regards this clone: At one of its ends the junction is not consistent with the germline gene, which may arise from a read error. The J gene is TRBJ1-1, the V gene TRBV7-9; D gene uncertain. This CDR3 is built from 16 residues. CDR1 SEHNR and CDR2 FQNEAQ come from the germline V gene (reference sequence). CDR3 protein: CSSSWWVPGWDTEAFF. CDR3 coding DNA: TGTTCCAGCAGCTGGTGGGTCCCGGGTTGGGACACTGAAGCTTTCTTT.

The count of this clone is one. The chain uses TRBV14 and TRBJ1-1; TRBD1 might be the D (6 bases). V shed 4 bases and J shed 8 bases, with 11 bases lying between them. This CDR3 is built from 12 residues. Germline V gene data show CDR1 as SGHDN and CDR2 as FVKESK. The CDR3: CASSRWDNEAFF. The CDR3, as DNA: TGTGCCAGCAGCCGTTGGGACAACGAAGCTTTCTTT.

The V call is TRBV7-9, the J call TRBJ2-5; maybe TRBD2 (6 bases). The last part of the DNA fits TRBJ2-7 better; the J call may be wrong. This CDR3 is 15 amino acids long. CDR1 is SEHNR and CDR2 is FQNEAQ in the germline V gene (reference sequence). The CDR3 reads CASSPGWRGSYEQYF. CDR3 sequence (DNA): TGTGCCAGCAGCCCGGGTTGGCGGGGATCCTACGAGCAGTACTTC.

This rearrangement joins TRBV27 to TRBJ1-2; D remains ambiguous. The CDR3 runs 13 residues. Trimming took off 2 bases at V and 2 bases at J, with 6 bases between the two ends. Germline V CDR1 and CDR2: MNHEY, SMNVEV (reference sequence). The CDR3 DNA is TGTGCCAGCAGTTTAGGGGAGAACTATGGCTACACCTTC. Its translation is CASSLGENYGYTF.

The V and J genes are TRBV28 and TRBJ2-5; a weak D match, TRBD1 (6 bases). The CDR3 loop spans 14 amino acids. V lost 6 bases and J 4 bases, leaving 15 bases between the germline ends. Germline V CDR1 and CDR2: MDHEN, SYDVKM. CDR3 bases: TGTGCCAGCAGCGATACAGGGTATCGAGAGACCCAGTACTTC. Protein: CASSDTGYRETQYF.

V is TRBV11-2 and J is TRBJ2-7, with D tentatively TRBD1 (5 bases). The CDR3 spans 14 residues. The germline V and J ends were trimmed by 1 base and 4 bases, with 11 bases remaining between them. Germline lookup yields CDR1 SGHAT and CDR2 FQNNGV. As DNA, the CDR3 is TGTGCCAGCAGCTTAGTCAACGGACAATACGAGCAGTACTTC. This sequence encodes CASSLVNGQYEQYF.

The chain links TRBV5-1 to TRBJ2-7; TRBD1 agrees at 12 bases. The V and J ends lost 3 bases and 4 bases, in that order; junction bases with no gene match: 2. CDR1 is SGHRS and CDR2 is YFSETQ in the germline V gene. The length of the CDR3 is 14 residues. CDR3 amino acids: CASSWGQGAYEQYF. The CDR3 coding sequence is TGCGCCAGCAGCTGGGGACAGGGGGCATACGAGCAGTACTTC.

The gene calls are TRBV7-9 and TRBJ1-2; TRBD1 matches at 7 bases. This CDR3 region has 14 residues. CDR1 is SEHNR, CDR2 FQNEAQ, per germline (reference sequence). The ends lost 4 bases at V and 5 bases at J; junction bases unmatched: 7. In nucleotides, the CDR3 is TGTGCCAGCAGCTCCCGGGACAGCGATTATGGCTACACCTTC. Encoded protein: CASSSRDSDYGYTF.

This clone was seen only a few times. The CDR3 reads CASSFHQGPQTEAFF. CDR3 coding DNA: TGTGCCAGCAGTTTTCATCAGGGCCCCCAAACTGAAGCTTTCTTT. The chain has TRBV27 and TRBJ1-1; TRBD1 is a possible D gene (5 bases). Germline V gene data show CDR1 as MNHEY and CDR2 as SMNVEV (reference sequence). V lost 3 bases, J lost 5 bases, and 16 bases lay in between. The CDR3 is 15 residues long.

The V and J genes are TRBV30 and TRBJ1-1, with 7 bases that match TRBD1. The CDR3 contains 15 residues. The V and J ends lost 0 bases and 4 bases, in that order; junction bases with no gene match: 8. Germline V gene data show CDR1 as GTSNPN and CDR2 as SVGIG (reference sequence). CDR3 in DNA: TGTGCCTGGAGTGTACTCGCAGGGGGGTCCACTGAAGCTTTCTTT. Protein product: CAWSVLAGGSTEAFF.

The V call is TRBV30, the J call TRBJ1-4; D uncertain. This CDR3 contains 12 residues. V lost 0 bases and J 8 bases, leaving 7 bases between the germline ends. From germline, CDR1 is GTSNPN and CDR2 SVGIG (reference sequence). The CDR3 protein is CAWSVLPEKLFF. For the CDR3, the DNA is TGTGCCTGGAGTGTACTTCCGGAAAAACTGTTTTTT. Supplemented by reference TRBV30 and TRBJ1-4, the full variable domain reads SQTIHQWPATLVQPVGSPLSLECTVEGTSNPNLYWYRQAAGRGLQLLFYSVGIGQISSEVPQNLSASRPQDRQFILSSKKLLLSDSGFYLCAWSVLPEKLFFGSGTQLSVL.

The V and J genes are TRBV18 and TRBJ1-1; D is possibly TRBD1 (6 bases). This CDR3 has 13 residues. The V gene's germline CDR1 is KGHSH and CDR2 LQKENI. V lost 6 bases to trimming and J lost 11 bases, with 19 bases between them. As DNA, the CDR3 is TGTGCCAGCTCTCCAGAACAGGGAGGGTCGGCTTTCTTT. Translated: CASSPEQGGSAFF.

The V and J genes are TRBV27 and TRBJ1-5, with D unresolved. The CDR3 is made up of 15 amino acids. Trimming took off 6 bases at V and 3 bases at J, with 15 bases between the two ends. The germline V gene has CDR1 MNHEY and CDR2 SMNVEV (reference sequence). CDR3 loop: CASSPGLSDNQPQHF. CDR3 bases: TGTGCCAGCAGCCCGGGTCTCTCCGACAATCAGCCCCAGCATTTT.

The V call is TRBV6-5, the J call TRBJ2-5, with D possibly TRBD1 on 5 matching bases. Germline CDR1 is MNHEY and CDR2 is SVGAGI. Trimming shortened V by 8 bases and J by 1 base, and 14 bases separated the two germline ends. The CDR3 consists of 14 residues. DNA for the CDR3: TGTGCCAGCTCCAGGGCTCTAGGCCAAGAGACCCAGTACTTC. Translating gives CASSRALGQETQYF.